This TCR beta chain appears in the sequencing data of a study of T cells after yellow fever vaccination. General observations from the study: On re-exposure, the response was weaker but peaked faster, at day 5 versus 15. Clonotypes appearing in both CD4 and CD8 compartments existed, and their share was small.

Note on this clonotype: Its cognate antigen is unknown.

TCR cDNA, made by 5'RACE template switching, carried an added universal primer site and UMIs. Using its own MiXCR run on the 5' RACE reads, TCRdb lists one record per CDR3 protein. This sample has some 240,000 distinct CDR3 sequences, with around 4.9% found just once. Source: CD4+ T cells sorted from PBMCs, taken on the day of the yellow fever booster vaccination. The sequence derives from a man aged 18 to 35 who received the YFV17D yellow fever vaccine.

CDR3 in DNA: TGTGCCAGTATCGGACAGGGGGTAACTGAAGCTTTCTTT. Translation: CASIGQGVTEAFF. This chain uses TRBV19 with TRBJ1-1; 10 positions agree with TRBD1. Germline CDR1 is LNHDA and CDR2 is SQIVND (reference sequence). V lost 7 bases and J lost 5; bases outside the gene matches: 4. The CDR3 consists of 13 residues.